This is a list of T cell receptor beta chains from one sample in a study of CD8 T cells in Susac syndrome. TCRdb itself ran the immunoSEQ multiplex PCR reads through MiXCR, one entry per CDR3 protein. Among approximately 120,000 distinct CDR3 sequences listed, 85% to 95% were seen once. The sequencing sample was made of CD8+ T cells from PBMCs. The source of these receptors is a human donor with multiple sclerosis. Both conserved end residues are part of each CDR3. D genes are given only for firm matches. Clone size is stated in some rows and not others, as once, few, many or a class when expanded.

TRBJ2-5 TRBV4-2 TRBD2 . TGTGCCAGCAGCCAAGAGGCTAGCGGGACCGGTTTGGAGACCCAGTACTTC CASSQEASGTGLETQYF
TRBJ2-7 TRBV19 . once TGTGCCAGTAGTATAGATGAAGGCAGGTACTACGAGCAGTACTTC CASSIDEGRYYEQYF
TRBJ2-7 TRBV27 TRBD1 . TGTGCCAGCAGTTTCGGGACAGGGAACTACGAGCAGTACTTC CASSFGTGNYEQYF
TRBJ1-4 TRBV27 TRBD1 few TGTGCCAGCAGTTTATCGACAGGGGGTGAAAAACTGTTTTTT CASSLSTGGEKLFF
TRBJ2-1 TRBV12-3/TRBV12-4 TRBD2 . TGTGCCAGCAGTCCCTCTCGGGGGGGTGGCTACAATGAGCAGTTCTTC CASSPSRGGGYNEQFF
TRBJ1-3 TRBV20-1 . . TGCAGTGCTGGGAGGGGGGGAAACACCATATATTTT CSAGRGGNTIYF
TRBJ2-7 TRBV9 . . TGTGCCAGCAGCGTAGGCAGTGCCCCCTCCTACGAGCAGTACTTC CASSVGSAPSYEQYF
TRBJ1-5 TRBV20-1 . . TGCAGTGCTAGAGAGTGGCGGGCTTCCAATCAGCCCCAGCATTTT CSAREWRASNQPQHF
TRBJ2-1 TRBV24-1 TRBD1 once TGTGCCACCAGTGATTTGGGGGACAGGGGGCCATACTCCTACAATGAGCAGTTCTTC CATSDLGDRGPYSYNEQFF
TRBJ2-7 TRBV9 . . TGTGCCAGCAGCGTAGGGAGTGGGGACTACGAGCAGTACTTC CASSVGSGDYEQYF
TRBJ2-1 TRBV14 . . TGTGCCAGCAGTGCCATCGCCAGGACCTACAATGAGCAGTTCTTC CASSAIARTYNEQFF
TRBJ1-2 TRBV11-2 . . TGTGCCAGCAGCCCAGGTGGGGTACTGGGCTATGGCTACACCTTC CASSPGGVLGYGYTF
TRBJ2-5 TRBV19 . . TGTGCCAGTAGTATAGATGGTTTCGGCAGTTGGGAGACCCAGTACTTC CASSIDGFGSWETQYF
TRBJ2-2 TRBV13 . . TGTGCCAGCTACAGGGGGGGTGGCACCGGGGAGCTGTTTTTT CASYRGGGTGELFF
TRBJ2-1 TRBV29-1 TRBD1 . TGCAGCGTTGAAGGCAGGGGGCTCTACAATGAGCAGTTCTTC CSVEGRGLYNEQFF
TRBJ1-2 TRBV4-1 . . TGCGCCAGCAGTTTCGACGGCTATGGCTACACCTTC CASSFDGYGYTF
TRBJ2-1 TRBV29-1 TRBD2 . TGCAGCGTTGAAGTAAGCGGGAGTTTGAATGAGCAGTTCTTC CSVEVSGSLNEQFF
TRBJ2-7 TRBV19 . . TGTGCCAGTAGTCAAGGGACGTACCCCTACGAGCAGTACTTC CASSQGTYPYEQYF
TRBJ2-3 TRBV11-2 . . TGTGCCAGCAGCTTAGAGTATCAGGCCACGGGTACGCAGTATTTT CASSLEYQATGTQYF
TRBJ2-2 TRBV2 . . TGTGCCAGCAGTGAAGGGGGACTTACCGGGGAGCTGTTTTTT CASSEGGLTGELFF
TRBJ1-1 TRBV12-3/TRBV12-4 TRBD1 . TGTGCCAGCAGTTTTTTCCCCCCGACAGGGGGTAGGTTCACTGAAGCTTTCTTT CASSFFPPTGGRFTEAFF
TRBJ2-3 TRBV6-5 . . TGTGCCAGCAGCCCCGGAAGGGGTACGCAGTATTTT CASSPGRGTQYF
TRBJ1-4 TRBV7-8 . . TGTGCCAGCAGCCGCATGGGACGAAGGGGAGAAAAACTGTTTTTT CASSRMGRRGEKLFF
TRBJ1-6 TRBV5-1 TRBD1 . TGCGCCAGCAGCTGGGGGACAGGGGGCTTTGAGAATTCACCCCTCCACTTT CASSWGTGGFENSPLHF
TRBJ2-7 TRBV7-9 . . TGTGCCAGCAGCCCAGGAGCGAACTACGAGCAGTACTTC CASSPGANYEQYF